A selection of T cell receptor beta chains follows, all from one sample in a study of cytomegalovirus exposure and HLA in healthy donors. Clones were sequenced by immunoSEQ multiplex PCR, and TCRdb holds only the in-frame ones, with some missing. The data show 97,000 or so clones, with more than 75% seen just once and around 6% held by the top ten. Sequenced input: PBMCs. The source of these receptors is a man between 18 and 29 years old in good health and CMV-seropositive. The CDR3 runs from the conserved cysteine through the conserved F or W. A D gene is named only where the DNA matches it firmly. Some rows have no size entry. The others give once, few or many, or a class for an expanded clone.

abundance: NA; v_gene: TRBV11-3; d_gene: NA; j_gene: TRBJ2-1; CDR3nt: TGTGCCAGCAGCTTCTCTAGCGCCTACAATGAGCAGTTCTTC; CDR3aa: CASSFSSAYNEQFF
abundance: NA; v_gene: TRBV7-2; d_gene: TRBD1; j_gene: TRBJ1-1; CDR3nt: TGTGCCAGCAGCTCCTGGGGGACAGCCTTGGCTTTCTTT; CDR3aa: CASSSWGTALAFF
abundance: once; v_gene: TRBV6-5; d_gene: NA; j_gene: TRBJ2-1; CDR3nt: TGTGCCAGACCGGGAAGCTACTACAATGAGCAGTTCTTC; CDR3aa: CARPGSYYNEQFF
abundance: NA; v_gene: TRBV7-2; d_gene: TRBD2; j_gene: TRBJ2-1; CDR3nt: TGTGCCAGCAGCTCAAGGACTAGCGGGATCAGGTTCTTC; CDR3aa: CASSSRTSGIRFF
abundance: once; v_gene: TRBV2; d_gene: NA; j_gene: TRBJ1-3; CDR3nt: TGTGCCAGCACAGACACCCCACGCCCTGGAAACACCATATATTTT; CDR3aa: CASTDTPRPGNTIYF
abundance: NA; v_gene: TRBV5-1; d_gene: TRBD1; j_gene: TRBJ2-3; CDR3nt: TGCGCCAGCAGTTGGGACAGGGGTTCAGATACGCAGTATTTT; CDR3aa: CASSWDRGSDTQYF
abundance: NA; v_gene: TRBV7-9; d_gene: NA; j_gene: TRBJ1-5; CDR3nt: TGTGCCAGCAGCTTAGGTGACGGAGAAAGTCAGCCCCAGCATTTT; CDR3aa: CASSLGDGESQPQHF
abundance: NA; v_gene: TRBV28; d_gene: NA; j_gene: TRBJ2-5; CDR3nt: TGTGCCAGCAGTCCAATAGGGAGCACCCAAGAGACCCAGTACTTC; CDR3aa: CASSPIGSTQETQYF
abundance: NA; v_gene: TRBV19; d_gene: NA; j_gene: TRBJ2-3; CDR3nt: TGTGCCAGTAGTATGAGACAGGCCCCAGATACGCAGTATTTT; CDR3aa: CASSMRQAPDTQYF
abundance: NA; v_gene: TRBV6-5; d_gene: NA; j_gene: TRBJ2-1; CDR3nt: TGTGCCAGCAGTTACTCGATCGAGGAGAACAATGAGCAGTTCTTC; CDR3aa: CASSYSIEENNEQFF
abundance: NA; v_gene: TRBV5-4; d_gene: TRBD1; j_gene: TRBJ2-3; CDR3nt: TGTGCCAGCAGCTTACAGGGGGCTACAGATACGCAGTATTTT; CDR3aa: CASSLQGATDTQYF
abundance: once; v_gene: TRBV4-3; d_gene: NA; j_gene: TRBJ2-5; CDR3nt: TGCGCCAGCAGCCGAGAGAGTACTAGCTCAGAGACCCAGTACTTC; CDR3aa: CASSRESTSSETQYF
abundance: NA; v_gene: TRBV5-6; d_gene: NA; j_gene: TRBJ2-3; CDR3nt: TGTGCCAGCAGCTTGACAATGGGCACTGGCACAGATACGCAGTATTTT; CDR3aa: CASSLTMGTGTDTQYF
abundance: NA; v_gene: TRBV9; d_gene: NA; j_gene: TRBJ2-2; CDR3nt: TGTGCCAGCAGCGTAGACGGGAGTTCCGGGGAGCTGTTTTTT; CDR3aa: CASSVDGSSGELFF
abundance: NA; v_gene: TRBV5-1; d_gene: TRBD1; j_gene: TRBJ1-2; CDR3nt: TGCGCCAGCAGCTTGGAGGAGGGGGCGTTTTGGGGCTACACCTTC; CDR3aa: CASSLEEGAFWGYTF
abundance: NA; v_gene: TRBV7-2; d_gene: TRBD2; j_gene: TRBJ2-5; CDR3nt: TGTGCCAGCAGCTTAGCTGGGACTAGTGAAGAGACCCAGTACTTC; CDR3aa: CASSLAGTSEETQYF
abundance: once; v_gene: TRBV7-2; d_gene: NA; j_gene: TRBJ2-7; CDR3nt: TGTGCCAGCAGCTTAGACAGGAGTTCCTACGAGCAGTACTTC; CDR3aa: CASSLDRSSYEQYF
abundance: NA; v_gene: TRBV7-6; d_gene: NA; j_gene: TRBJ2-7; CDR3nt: TGTGCCAGCAGCCAAGAGGCAGGGTCTCACGAGCAGTACTTC; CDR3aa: CASSQEAGSHEQYF
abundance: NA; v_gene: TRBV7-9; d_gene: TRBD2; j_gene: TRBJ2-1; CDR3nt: TGTGCCAGCAGCTTAGGAGGTGGGAGGGGTTACAATGAGCAGTTCTTC; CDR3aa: CASSLGGGRGYNEQFF
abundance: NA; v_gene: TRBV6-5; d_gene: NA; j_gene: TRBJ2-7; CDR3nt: TGTGCCAGCAGTTACGATCAGGGATCCTACGAGCAGTACTTC; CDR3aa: CASSYDQGSYEQYF
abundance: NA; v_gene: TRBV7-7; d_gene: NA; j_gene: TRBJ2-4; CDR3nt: TGTGCCAGCAGCTTAGTTCGTCAGGGGAGCAAAAACATTCAGTACTTC; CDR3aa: CASSLVRQGSKNIQYF
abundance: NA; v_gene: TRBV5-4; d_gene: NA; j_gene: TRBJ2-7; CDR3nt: TGTGCCAGCAGCTCCAGGACAGCGTACGAGCAGTACTTC; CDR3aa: CASSSRTAYEQYF
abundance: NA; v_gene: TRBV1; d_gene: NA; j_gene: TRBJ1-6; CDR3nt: NA; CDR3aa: CTSSRAYNCSPLHF
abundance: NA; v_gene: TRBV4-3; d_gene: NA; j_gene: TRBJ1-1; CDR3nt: TGCGCCAGCAGCCAAGGGGTGGACAGACCAGCTTTCTTT; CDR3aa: CASSQGVDRPAFF
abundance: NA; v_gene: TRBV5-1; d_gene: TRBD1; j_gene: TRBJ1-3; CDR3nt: TGCGCCAGCAGCCCGCTTACAGGGGGCAGTGGAAACACCATATATTTT; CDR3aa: CASSPLTGGSGNTIYF
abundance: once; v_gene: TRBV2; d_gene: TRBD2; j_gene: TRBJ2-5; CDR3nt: TGTGCCAGCAGTGAACTTAGCGGGACAGAGACCCAGTACTTC; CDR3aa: CASSELSGTETQYF
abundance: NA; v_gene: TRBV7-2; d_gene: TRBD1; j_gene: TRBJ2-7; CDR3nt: TGTGCCAGCAGCACCGGGACAGGGATTACCTACGAGCAGTACTTC; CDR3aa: CASSTGTGITYEQYF
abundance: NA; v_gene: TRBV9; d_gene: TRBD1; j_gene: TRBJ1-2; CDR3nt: TGTGCCAGCAGCGTAGGACAGGGTGACTATGGCTACACCTTC; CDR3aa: CASSVGQGDYGYTF
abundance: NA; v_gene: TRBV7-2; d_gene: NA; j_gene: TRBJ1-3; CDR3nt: TGTGCCAGCAGCTTAGTTGAGGGTTTAGGACGAAACACCATATATTTT; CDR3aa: CASSLVEGLGRNTIYF
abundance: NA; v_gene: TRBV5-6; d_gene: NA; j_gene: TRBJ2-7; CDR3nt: TGTGCCAGCAGCTTGGGGCTACTTGCGACAGCAACCTACGAGCAGTACTTC; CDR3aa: CASSLGLLATATYEQYF
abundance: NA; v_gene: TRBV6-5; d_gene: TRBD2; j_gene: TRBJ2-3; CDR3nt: TGTGCCAGCAGTTACAACCGGGCGGGAGAAGATACGCAGTATTTT; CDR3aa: CASSYNRAGEDTQYF
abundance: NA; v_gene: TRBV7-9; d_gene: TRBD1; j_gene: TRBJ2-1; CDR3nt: TGTGCCAGCAGCCTGACAGGGGGCTTGGATGAGCAGTTCTTC; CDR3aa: CASSLTGGLDEQFF
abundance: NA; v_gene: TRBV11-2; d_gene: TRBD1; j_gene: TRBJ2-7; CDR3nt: TGTGCCAGCCGAACACTCAGGGGGTCCCACGAGCAGTACTTC; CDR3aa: CASRTLRGSHEQYF
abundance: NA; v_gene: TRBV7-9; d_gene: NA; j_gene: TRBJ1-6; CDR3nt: TGTGCCAGCAGCTTAGCGGCCTCCAATTCACCCCTCCACTTT; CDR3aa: CASSLAASNSPLHF
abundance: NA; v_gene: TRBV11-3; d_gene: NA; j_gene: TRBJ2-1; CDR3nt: TGTGCCAGCAGCGTCCCACCTCCGGGTGGACAGTTCTTC; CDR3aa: CASSVPPPGGQFF
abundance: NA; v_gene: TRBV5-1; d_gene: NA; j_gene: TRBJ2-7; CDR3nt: TGCGCCAGCAGCTTCCGGCAGGCAGCATCCTACGAGCAGTACTTC; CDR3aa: CASSFRQAASYEQYF
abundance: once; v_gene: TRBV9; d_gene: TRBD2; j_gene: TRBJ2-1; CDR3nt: TGTGCCAGCAGCGCTACTAGCGGGGGATCTATCAATGAGCAGTTCTTC; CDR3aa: CASSATSGGSINEQFF
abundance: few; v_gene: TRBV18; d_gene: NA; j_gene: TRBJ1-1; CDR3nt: TGTGCCAGCTCACCACCGCCCAGGAACACTGAAGCTTTCTTT; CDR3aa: CASSPPPRNTEAFF
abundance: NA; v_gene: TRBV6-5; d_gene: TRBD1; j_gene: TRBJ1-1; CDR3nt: TGTGCCAGCAGTTGGACAGGCAAGGACACTGAAGCTTTCTTT; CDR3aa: CASSWTGKDTEAFF
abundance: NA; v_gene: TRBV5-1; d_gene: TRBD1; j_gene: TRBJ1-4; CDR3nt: TGCGCCAGCAGCTTGGATAGGGGGCCTGCTAATGAAAAACTGTTTTTT; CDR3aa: CASSLDRGPANEKLFF
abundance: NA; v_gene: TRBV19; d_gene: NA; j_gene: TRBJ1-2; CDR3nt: TGTGCCAGCGAAGCGGGGGCGCAAGGCTACACCTTC; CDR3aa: CASEAGAQGYTF
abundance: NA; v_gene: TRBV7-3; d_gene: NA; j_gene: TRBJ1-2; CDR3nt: TGTGCCAGCAGCTTAGGCGACAGAAACTTGGGGTATGGCTACACCTTC; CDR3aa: CASSLGDRNLGYGYTF
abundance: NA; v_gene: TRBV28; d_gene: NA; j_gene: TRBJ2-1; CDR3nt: TGTGCCAGCAGGGACACCTACAATGAGCAGTTCTTC; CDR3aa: CASRDTYNEQFF
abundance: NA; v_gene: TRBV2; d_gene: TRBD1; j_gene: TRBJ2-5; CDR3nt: TGTGCCAGCAGTGAATTCGGACAGGGCCAAGAGACCCAGTACTTC; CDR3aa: CASSEFGQGQETQYF
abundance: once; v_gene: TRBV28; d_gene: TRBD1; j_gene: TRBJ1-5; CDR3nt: TGTGCCAGCAGCCGGGGACAGGGGAGTACGCAGCCCCAGCATTTT; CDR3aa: CASSRGQGSTQPQHF
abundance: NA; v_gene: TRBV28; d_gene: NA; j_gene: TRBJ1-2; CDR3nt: TGTGCCTCCGCGGGGGGCACAATCCACTATGGCTACACCTTC; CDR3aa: CASAGGTIHYGYTF
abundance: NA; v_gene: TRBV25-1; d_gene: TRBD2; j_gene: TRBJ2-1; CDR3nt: TGTGCCAGCAGTAAAGCCCCGGGGACTAACTCCTACAATGAGCAGTTCTTC; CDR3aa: CASSKAPGTNSYNEQFF
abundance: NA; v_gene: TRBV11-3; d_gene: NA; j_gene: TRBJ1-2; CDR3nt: TGTGCCAGCAGCTCCAGACAGGCGGAGGCATATGGCTACACCTTC; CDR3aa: CASSSRQAEAYGYTF
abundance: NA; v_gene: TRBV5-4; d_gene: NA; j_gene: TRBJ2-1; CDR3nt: TGTGCCAGCAGCTCAAACCAACAGGGAAATGAGCAGTTCTTC; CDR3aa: CASSSNQQGNEQFF
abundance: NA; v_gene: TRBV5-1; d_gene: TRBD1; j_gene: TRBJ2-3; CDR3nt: TGCGCCCTGGGGGGGACAGGGAGCACAGATACGCAGTATTTT; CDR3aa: CALGGTGSTDTQYF
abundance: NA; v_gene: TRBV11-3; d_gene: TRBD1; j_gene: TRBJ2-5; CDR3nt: TGTGCCAGCAGCAGCTCAGGGGGAAAAGGGGCCCAGTACTTC; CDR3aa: CASSSSGGKGAQYF
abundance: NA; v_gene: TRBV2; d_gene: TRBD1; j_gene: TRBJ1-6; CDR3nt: TGTGCCAGCACGACGGGACAGGGATACTATAATTCACCCCTCCACTTT; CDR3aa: CASTTGQGYYNSPLHF
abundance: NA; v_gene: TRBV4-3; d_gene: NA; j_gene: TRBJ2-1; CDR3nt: TGCGCCAGCAGCCCCTATCGGGGAGCCTACAATGAGCAGTTCTTC; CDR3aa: CASSPYRGAYNEQFF